This TCR beta chain was recovered during a study of T cell responses to AZD1222 COVID-19 vaccine (dated by TCRdb to the early 2020s). The study in broad terms: AZD1222 recipients with second doses at about 4 weeks or about 12 weeks were pooled, because spike-specific TCR depth and breadth did not differ between schedules. TCR sequencing covered roughly 230 trial participants: about 210 given two doses of AZD1222 and approximately 26 given two doses of MenACWY control vaccine. Trial participants were enrolled into age subgroups of 18-55, 56-69 and 70-plus years, which contained about 150, 28 and 57 TCR-sequenced participants, respectively.

In the case of this clone: This clone's antigen is unknown. No base qualities exist here, and no much larger clone lies one base off it.

The investigation overall reported the following: The 56-69-year group was small, and its depth increase did not reach significance, likely because of low power. The vaccine-associated CD4 TCRs covered the entire spike protein, and the dominant responses fell in regions 160-218 and 743-854. No day 14 peak-response samples were available, so repertoires were characterized only after the peak T cell response. Reportedly, almost half of the unique spike-specific TCRs recognized epitopes lying outside the regions that are mutated in the B.1.351 and B.1.1.7 variants. Participants were mostly white British and included more females than males, and it was suggested by the authors that clonal diversity may have been underestimated. A significant rise in spike-specific TCR breadth and depth was observed after two AZD1222 doses relative to day 0 and relative to MenACWY recipients. Conclusions about previously exposed vaccinees are limited because only 6 or 7 AZD1222 recipients were SARS-CoV-2 seropositive at baseline.

Reading the label with the study, this specimen's time point is: baseline before first vaccination. The vaccinee samples were drawn from two UK trials, COV001 and COV002, one of which was a single-blind randomized controlled phase 2/3 trial testing AZD1222 (ChAdOx1 nCoV-19) in healthy adults. Trial participant PBMC samples were collected at day 0 and day 28 after the second dose for TCRbeta chain sequencing. The CDR3 regions of human TCRbeta chains were subjected to immunosequencing. Per the authors' processing: TCRs in the repertoires were matched against a reference library of SARS-CoV-2-specific TCRs that had been generated with the MIRA antigen-specificity platform. Breadth was defined as the fraction of unique TCRs that were SARS-CoV-2-associated. Depth was defined as the fraction of total T cells that were SARS-CoV-2-associated. Using the MIRA data, each spike-specific TCR was assigned both to the spike region to which the TCR was reactive and to a CD4 or CD8 class. Log10-transformed breadth and depth values were compared by one-way ANOVA with Sidak's multiple comparisons tests. What TCRdb holds here is the immuneACCESS table cut down to in-frame rearrangements. Part of the clones is not present; checked against another copy, under half of the missing clones reflect an unresolved V gene, and the others are unexplained. The V and J calls and the clone size are those of that table, but D and trimming were determined from the DNA. Present in this sample are 120,000 to 150,000 clones, around 93% of which were seen just once. The top ten hold less than 2% of the sample.

The CDR3 has 14 amino acids, counting the end cysteine and phenylalanine. The only DNA kept is the CDR3, 42 bases in frame from the first base. V trim: 5 bases; J trim: 4 bases; unmatched bases: 6. Based on the germline V gene (reference sequence), the CDR1 and CDR2 sequences are SEHNR and FQNEAQ. Sequencing used peripheral blood, obtained on day 0 of AZD1222 vaccination. This sequence was found in an adult in good health. In this chain, TRBV7-9 is recombined with TRBJ1-2; 8 bases in between match TRBD1. CDR3 region: CASSPGQGGYGYTF. The DNA sequence is given as TGTGCCAGCAGCCCCGGACAGGGAGGCTATGGCTACACCTTC.